The 11 T cell receptor beta chains reported below all come from one sample, sequenced in a study of T-cell reconstitution after alpha-beta-depleted transplantation in children. Preparation of the TCRbeta library was carried out with unique molecular identifiers. TCRdb called the PCR reads again in MiXCR, with one record for every CDR3 protein. The sample consists of fewer than 700,000 distinct CDR3 sequences, 13% of them appearing once. The sequences come from PBMCs, mostly from graft donor cells, collected 360 days after TCRalphabeta/CD19-depleted stem cell transplant. These receptors all come from a male patient aged 5 to 17 who had a stem cell transplant for acute myeloid leukemia, so the T cells may come from the graft donor.

This clonotype has more than one count but fewer than ten. The V and J genes are TRBV4-3 and TRBJ2-3; D tentatively fits TRBD1 or TRBD2 (5 bases each). The V and J ends lost 0 bases and 1 base respectively, with 14 bases between them. This CDR3 has 17 residues. CDR1 is LGHNA and CDR2 is YSLEER in the germline V gene. The CDR3 here is CASSQDLRGEGTDTQYF. CDR3 DNA sequence: TGCGCCAGCAGCCAAGATCTTCGGGGCGAGGGCACAGATACGCAGTATTTT.

This clonotype was counted many times. The V gene is TRBV7-3, the J gene TRBJ1-1; the D is unclear. Germline-derived CDR1 and CDR2 are SGHTA and FQGTGA. The CDR3 has 14 amino acids. Trimming left V 5 bases short and J 4 bases short, with 14 bases between. The CDR3 here is CASSPTLRATEAFF. CDR3 nucleotides: TGTGCCAGCAGCCCGACTCTAAGGGCCACTGAAGCTTTCTTT.

A few counts support this clonotype. The V gene is TRBV7-8, the J gene TRBJ2-7; TRBD1 matches 9 bases. The J segment lost 2 bases and the V segment lost 1 base, leaving 12 bases of the junction unmatched. The germline V gene has CDR1 SGHVS and CDR2 FQNEAQ. The CDR3 consists of 18 residues. The CDR3 region is CASSLEIGTGPPTYEQYF. CDR3 nucleotides: TGTGCCAGCAGCTTAGAGATCGGGACAGGGCCTCCCACCTACGAGCAGTACTTC.

The chain recombines TRBV29-1 with TRBJ2-1; 7 nucleotides line up with TRBD2. The CDR3 consists of 13 residues. V gave up 3 bases and J gave up 4 bases; unmatched junction bases: 3. The germline V gene encodes CDR1 SQVTM and CDR2 ANQGSEA. The CDR3 coding sequence is TGCAGCGTTGAGCGGGAGAGATACAATGAGCAGTTCTTC. Translated, it gives CSVERERYNEQFF.

This clonotype was detected a few times. This chain joins TRBV6-2 or TRBV6-3 and TRBJ2-2; TRBD1 matches at 8 bases. Germline V gene sequence: CDR1 MNHEY, CDR2 SVGEGT. This CDR3 spans 17 amino acids. V dropped 7 bases and J dropped 0; count of bases not matched to a gene: 10. DNA for the CDR3: TGTGCCAGCAAGGGTGCAGGGGGCCTCGCGAACACCGGGGAGCTGTTTTTT. It codes for CASKGAGGLANTGELFF.

This clonotype appeared a few times. This sequence joins TRBV4-3 and TRBJ1-6; no definite D call. V was pared by 1 base and J by 7 bases, with 11 bases between. Germline V gene sequence: CDR1 LGHNA, CDR2 YSLEER. The CDR3 extends over 15 amino acids. In DNA form, the CDR3 reads TGCGCCAGCAGCCAAGCCGACGGGGAGAATTCACCCCTCCACTTT. This gives the protein CASSQADGENSPLHF.

This clonotype was seen more than once but under ten times. The V call is TRBV12-3 or TRBV12-4, the J call TRBJ2-2; 10 positions agree with TRBD2. The junction had 8 bases not matched to a gene; V was cut back by 7 bases and J by 3 bases. The CDR3 has 16 amino acids. CDR3 DNA sequence: TGTGCCAGCAACCAAGGGACTAGCGCCTACACCGGGGAGCTGTTTTTT. The encoded protein is CASNQGTSAYTGELFF.

CDR3 DNA sequence: TGTGCCAGCAGCCGCCCGGGACTAGCGGGAGGGTACACCGGGGAGCTGTTTTTT. Amino acids: CASSRPGLAGGYTGELFF. V gene TRBV3-1 combines with J gene TRBJ2-2; 16 bases agree with TRBD2. The junction had 5 bases not matched to a gene; V was cut back by 4 bases and J by 3 bases. Germline CDR1 LGHDT, CDR2 YNNKEL (reference sequence). The CDR3 is 18 residues long.

J is TRBJ2-5 and V is TRBV6-5; 8 nucleotides match TRBD2. The CDR3 has 15 amino acids. J gave up 5 bases and V 6 bases, and 11 bases lay outside the gene matches. Germline assignment: CDR1 MNHEY and CDR2 SVGAGI. The DNA of the CDR3 is TGTGCCAGCAGCTACCCGGGACTAGGGGTGGAGACCCAGTACTTC. Translation: CASSYPGLGVETQYF.

The chain joins TRBV7-2 to TRBJ2-7; D possibly corresponds to TRBD1 (5 bases). In germline, CDR1 is SGHTA, CDR2 FQGNSA. The length of the CDR3 is 16 residues. Trimming pared 3 bases from V and 5 bases from J, leaving 20 bases between. The CDR3 protein is CASSFGWGGWADEQYF. The CDR3 nucleotides are TGTGCCAGCAGCTTCGGTTGGGGCGGATGGGCGGACGAGCAGTACTTC.

This clonotype was seen a few times. The rearrangement uses TRBV6-2 or TRBV6-3 and TRBJ2-1; TRBD2 matches 10 bases. V was pared by 6 bases and J by 9 bases, with 11 bases of the junction left unmatched. This CDR3 comprises 15 residues. Germline CDR1 reads MNHEY; CDR2 reads SVGEGT. The chain's CDR3 is CASSLAGVGFVEQFF. The DNA for the CDR3 is TGTGCCAGCAGCCTAGCGGGAGTGGGGTTTGTTGAGCAGTTCTTC.